The TCR beta chain described here comes from a study of blood T cell repertoires in COVID-19. Study-level information: Samples representing acute and convalescent COVID-19 were sourced from the United States, Italy and Spain.

Grouping used clinical history reported by participants in a survey and questionnaire. Resolution of symptoms, clearance, or two negative PCRs was present in recovered Cohort 3 donors. Original analysis: Quantification of nucleated cells was approximated via reference gene primer amplification. Profiling relied on immunoSEQ multiplex PCR, and the TCRdb table lists in-frame clones only, not all of them. V and J calls and clone size are as listed in that table; D and trimming were resolved from the DNA. The sample records 220,000 or so clones, roughly 82% being singletons. The TCR was taken from a woman aged 45-59 years who had recovered from COVID-19. Material: PBMCs or T cells enriched from blood (not recorded which).

Here the CDR3 reads CASSLDPGSPLHF. CDR3 coding DNA: TGTGCCAGCAGCTTAGATCCGGGTTCACCCCTCCACTTT. V is TRBV11-2 and J is TRBJ1-6; no clear D gene. V was cut by 0 bases and J by 9 bases, with 6 bases left in between. The germline V gene has CDR1 SGHAT and CDR2 FQNNGV. CDR3 length equals 13 residues. The whole variable domain, filled in from reference TRBV11-2 and TRBJ1-6, reads EAGVAQSPRYKIIEKRQSVAFWCNPISGHATLYWYQQILGQGPKLLIQFQNNGVVDDSQLPKDRFSAERLKGVDSTLKIQPAKLEDSAVYLCASSLDPGSPLHFGNGTRLTVT.